Reported below is one TCR beta chain. Per the study methods: Reference gene primer amplification gave nucleated cell count estimates. Data came from immunoSEQ multiplex PCR; TCRdb stores just in-frame clones and leaves some out. V and J calls plus clone size are reproduced from that table; the DNA served to infer D and trimming. The sample has roughly 390,000 clones, 85% seen once. These data come from a study of blood T cell repertoires in COVID-19. Study in general: In each case, the material was cDNA or gDNA derived from T cells, B-cell-depleted T cells, or PBMCs.

Germline V gene data show CDR1 as ENHRY and CDR2 as SYGVKD. V was trimmed by 11 bases and J by 6 bases, leaving 17 bases between them. The CDR3 has 13 residues. The source is a woman between 18 and 30 years old with acute or convalescent COVID-19. The genes are TRBV10-3 and TRBJ2-1, with D tentatively TRBD1 (6 bases). Sequencing used peripheral blood. CDR3 DNA sequence: TGTGCCGTACAGGGCGAAGATCGCAATGAGCAGTTCTTC. Its protein product is CAVQGEDRNEQFF.